This T cell receptor (beta chain) was captured in a study of cytomegalovirus exposure and HLA in healthy donors (dated by TCRdb to the late 2010s). Background on the whole study: In an earlier analysis of roughly 500 of the donors, 276 Gb of sequence data and 100 million or so unique TCR beta sequences from 150 million to 200 million T cells were reported. About 280 gigabases of sequencing data and around 80 million unique TCR sequences made up an early release that covered fewer than 650 HLA-typed donors. Of the 300 to 500 genotyped donors, 80% to 90% were placed in the genetic ancestry cluster associated with self-reported Caucasian donors. The study was designed to test whether signatures of past pathogen exposure could be identified by cataloging public T cell receptors. The study profiled the T cell repertoires of 500 to 800 subjects by immunosequencing and related them to cytomegalovirus serostatus. Along with the approximately 700-subject first cohort, a separate validation cohort of approximately 110 different subjects was used. To predict cytomegalovirus infection status, the study combined high-throughput TCR immunosequencing, statistical association of individual TCRs with disease status, and machine learning. A later analysis re-analyzed previously published TCR beta repertoires from approximately 700 donors and added high-resolution HLA genotyping to study TCR occurrence patterns. Rather than drawing on any new phenotypic data, the later analysis identified candidate immune exposures from TCR beta sequences and the way those sequences occurred across donors. An earlier analysis of around 580 of the donors used high-throughput TCR beta sequencing to judge whether each TCR beta V gene segment behaved as functional or pseudogenic. Donor age, sex, ethnicity and CMV serostatus were collected together with the repertoire data. A later genetic analysis took genome-wide SNP genotypes for about three fifths of the 666 donors and used that subset as a discovery cohort. All discovery cohort repertoires had been generated on a single sequencing platform. Class I and class II HLA loci were covered by the typing at four-digit resolution. The number of typed donors differed by locus: roughly 629-640 for A, B, C, DRB1 and DQB1; roughly 510 for DQA1; some 610 for DPA1; and 400 to 480 for DPB1. Four or five DR-DQ haplotypes were handled as single units for association and clustering because linkage in the cohort was strong. Among around 400 genotyped donors of the cohort, an average of roughly 230,000 unique TCR beta nucleotide sequences was sequenced per donor, of which about 19% were non-productive.

The cohort consisted of approximately 690 healthy bone marrow donors. All cohort members were sampled while nominally healthy, although unrecorded immune exposures were likely present. The donor tested CMV seropositive, placing the donor among the roughly 270 seropositive members of the cohort. A peripheral blood sample was provided by each donor, and peripheral blood mononuclear cells were used for TCR beta sequencing. Genomic DNA extraction from the blood cell samples was performed with the Qiagen DNeasy Blood Extraction Kit. With respect to this clone: The antigen it recognizes is unknown. No base quality values were provided; no much bigger clone lies one nucleotide off.

Receptor amplification or capture employed the immunoSEQ multiplex PCR assay. For the multiplex PCR, a mixture combining 60 forward primers for TCR Vbeta segments and 13 reverse primers for TCR Jbeta segments was used. Amplification of the CDR3 region of rearranged TCR beta genes was performed with a multiplex PCR assay on genomic DNA. The Illumina HiSeq System was used to sequence the amplified TCR beta libraries as 87-base-pair reads. The original methods were these. A later analysis counted 65 million to 90 million unique TCR beta chains across the 666 repertoires, and roughly 9.9 million of these chains were shared by at least two donors. To remove PCR and sequencing errors, raw reads were error-corrected and collapsed into unique sequences using a nearest-neighbor algorithm that merged closely related sequences. V, D and J gene segments were assigned by aligning CDR3 sequences to IMGT reference sequences. Each retained sequence needed at least a six-nucleotide match to both a V gene segment and a J gene segment. A rearrangement was called productive if the CDR3 had no stop codons and remained in frame with V and J, and every other rearrangement was called non-productive. Following IMGT convention, CDR3 was defined as the stretch from the second conserved V-encoded cysteine up to the conserved J-encoded phenylalanine. In an earlier analysis of roughly 580 of the donors, sequences lacking an unambiguous match to a single V gene segment were excluded. An earlier analysis of some 610 of the donors called V segments functional above 56.7% productive rearrangements and segregating when the between-donor standard deviation exceeded 5%. A statistical classification framework was built for diagnosing cytomegalovirus status from the catalog of TCR beta chain sequences. A later analysis assigned V and J genes by comparing TCR nucleotide sequences with IMGT/GENE-DB human TR gene sequences. A later analysis assigned CDR3 sequences and most-parsimonious VDJ recombination scenarios with the TCRdist pipeline. In a later analysis, every TCR beta chain was defined by the combination of its CDR3 amino acid sequence and its V-gene family, and reads without a unique V-gene family were dropped. In a later analysis, several hundred highly shared, low-generation-probability nucleotide sequences were removed to address suspected cross-contamination and a sequencing artifact. In a later analysis, a clonal expansion index was calculated for each public chain from normalized within-repertoire ranks of inferred template counts. In a later analysis, generation probabilities were computed using a VDJ recombination model fitted to out-of-frame rearrangements, and the results were checked against IGoR. A later analysis scored TCR-TCR, TCR-HLA and TCR-CMV co-occurrence with hypergeometric tests, applying a repertoire-size bias correction to TCR pairs. In a later analysis, false discovery rates were estimated by permuting HLA or CMV assignments 20 times. In a later analysis, co-occurring TCRs were grouped using DBSCAN, with TCRdist sequence similarity added in when clustering inside HLA-allele-positive subsets. For co-occurrence clustering, repertoires with fewer than 30,000 or more than 120,000 public chains were excluded, along with a handful of repertoires with anomalous nucleotide sharing. Sourced from immuneACCESS, this table was stored by TCRdb with only in-frame sequences that have V and J called. A share of the clones is absent; for the studies checked, an unresolved V gene accounts for under half, and the remainder has no known explanation. V and J calls and clone size are as listed in that table; D and trimming were resolved from the DNA. A total of 150,000 to 180,000 clones appear in this sample, approximately 80% of them only once. The ten largest clonotypes hold about 13% of the sample.

Based on the germline V gene, the CDR1 and CDR2 sequences are SNHLY and FYNNEI. At the junction V is shortened by 6 bases and J by 0 bases, with 12 bases in between. The CDR3 runs 15 residues from the cysteine to the phenylalanine. Only the CDR3 DNA is retained, 45 bases long and in frame from the first base. The paper as a whole reports these results and caveats: Assigning TCR associations to individual alleles was difficult when HLA alleles, especially DR and DQ, strongly co-occurred. For the cohort, immune exposure information was limited to CMV serostatus. The presence/absence analyses assumed that sequencing depth was roughly uniform across donors, and that assumption may not be true. In both the original and validation cohorts, the classifier was reported to diagnose cytomegalovirus status with high specificity and sensitivity. According to a later genetic analysis, donors in an Asian-associated ancestry cluster had fewer N-insertions in productive TCRs than the approximately 650-donor mean. In vitro tests confirmed that a few of the cytomegalovirus-associated TCR beta chains recognize cytomegalovirus antigens. Because the 87-base-pair reads could not distinguish some IMGT-functional V segments, including TRBV6-2 and TRBV6-3, those segments were excluded. Correlated functional status among segregating V segments might be attributable to linkage disequilibrium, but an unknown experimental factor could not be ruled out. In a later analysis, HLA-associated TCR beta chains were found to be more clonally expanded and to have lower generation probabilities than equally common non-associated chains. The study listed over 150 TCR beta chains as associated with cytomegalovirus. The authors suggested that the approach could potentially be generalized to other disease states and immunological phenotypes. Broadly in line with IMGT annotations, most TCR beta V segments showed up in productive rearrangements about 87% or about 30% of the time in an earlier analysis of under 700 of the donors. A further reported finding was that TCR beta sequences accurately predicted the HLA-A and HLA-B alleles for most subjects in the first cohort. The sequencing pipeline was judged likely to have produced a cluster of highly shared sequence variants as a technical artifact. According to a later analysis, parvovirus B19, influenza, CMV and Epstein-Barr virus appeared linked to several top co-occurrence clusters. Because HLA typing was missing for some donors at each locus, association tests included only the typed subset. Across donors, most TCR sequences were observed very rarely, whereas some public TCRs were present in many individuals. In a later analysis, the rate of TCR association differed among HLA loci, with DRB1 alleles having the most associated TCRs and HLA-C alleles having the fewest. In a later genetic analysis, a missense DCLRE1C variant was associated with V-gene and J-gene trimming of TCR beta chains, and the association was replicated in an independent cohort. In this cohort, only TCR beta chains were sequenced, and detectable features were limited by the absence of alpha or paired-chain data. Specific HLA alleles were associated with more than 15,000 TCR beta sequences at a false discovery rate of 0.05 in a later analysis. Some 15 rarely observed V segments, including chromosome 9 orphons, were excluded from the earlier analysis of just under 600 of the donors because counts were too low. Most CMV-associated TCR beta chains appeared to be HLA-restricted in a later analysis, and the HLA associations seemed to be driven largely by CMV exposure.

The sequence came from a man in his thirties or forties in good health and CMV-seropositive. Sequencing used PBMCs. The V gene is TRBV2 and the J gene is TRBJ1-5, with TRBD1 as a weak D call on 5 bases. The CDR3 here reads CASSPTDYSNQPQHF. The base sequence is TGTGCCAGCAGCCCGACAGATTATAGCAATCAGCCCCAGCATTTT. The full variable domain, completed from the reference TRBV2 and TRBJ1-5 proteins outside the CDR3, reads EPEVTQTPSHQVTQMGQEVILRCVPISNHLYFYWYRQILGQKVEFLVSFYNNEISEKSEIFDDQFSVERPDGSNFTLKIRSTKLEDSAMYFCASSPTDYSNQPQHFGDGTRLSIL.